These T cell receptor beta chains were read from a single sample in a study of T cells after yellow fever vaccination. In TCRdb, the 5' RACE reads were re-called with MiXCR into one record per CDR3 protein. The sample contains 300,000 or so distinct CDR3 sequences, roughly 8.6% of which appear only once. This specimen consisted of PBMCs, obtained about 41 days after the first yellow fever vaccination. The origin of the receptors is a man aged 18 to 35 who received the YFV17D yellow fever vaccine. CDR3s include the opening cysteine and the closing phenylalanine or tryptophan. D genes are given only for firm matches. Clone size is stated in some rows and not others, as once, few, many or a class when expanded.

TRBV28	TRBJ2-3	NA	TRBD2	TGTGCCAGCAGTTTATCCAGCGGGGGGCATACAGATACGCAGTATTTT	CASSLSSGGHTDTQYF
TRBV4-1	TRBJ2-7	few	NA	TGCGCCAGCAGCCCTAATCCGGGTCTTGAGCAGTACTTC	CASSPNPGLEQYF
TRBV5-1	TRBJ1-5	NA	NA	TGCGCCAGCAGCTTGGGGCCCCGCAACAGCAATCAGCCCCAGCATTTT	CASSLGPRNSNQPQHF
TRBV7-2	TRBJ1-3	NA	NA	TGTGCCAGCAGCTCCCGGGCGGGACGGGAATTTGGAAACACCATATATTTT	CASSSRAGREFGNTIYF
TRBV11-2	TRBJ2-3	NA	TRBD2	TGTGCCAGCAGCTTAGGAGCTAGCGGGGGGGCCGGAACAGATACGCAGTATTTT	CASSLGASGGAGTDTQYF
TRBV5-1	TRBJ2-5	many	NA	TGCGCCAGCATGCGATGGGGGACTCCGCAAGAGACCCAGTACTTC	CASMRWGTPQETQYF
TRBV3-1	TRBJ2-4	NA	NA	TGTGCCAGCAGCCTGACAGCGAACATTCAGTACTTC	CASSLTANIQYF
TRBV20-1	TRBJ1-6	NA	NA	TGCAGTGCTAGAGATGTGGGGAGCTCCTATAATTCACCCCTCCACTTT	CSARDVGSSYNSPLHF
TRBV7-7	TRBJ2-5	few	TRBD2	TGTGCCAGCAGCTTTCGGGGGGGCCGAGATGAGACCCAGTACTTC	CASSFRGGRDETQYF
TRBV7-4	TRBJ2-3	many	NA	TGTGCCAGCAGCTTAGTATTTGTGCCTCCGGGATATTTT	CASSLVFVPPGYF
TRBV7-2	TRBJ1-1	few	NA	TGTGCCAGCAGCTTAAAGGGTCGGGGGAACACTGAAGCTTTCTTT	CASSLKGRGNTEAFF
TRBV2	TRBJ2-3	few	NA	TGTGCCAGCAACGATAACACAGATACGCAGTATTTT	CASNDNTDTQYF
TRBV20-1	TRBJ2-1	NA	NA	TGCAGTGCTAGGAGTGATTCCAATGAGCAGTTCTTC	CSARSDSNEQFF
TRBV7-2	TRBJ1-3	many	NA	TGTGCCAGCAGCCCCGGCCCCTTCTCTGGAAACACCATATATTTT	CASSPGPFSGNTIYF
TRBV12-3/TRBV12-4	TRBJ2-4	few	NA	TGTGCCAGCAGTTTAGGACCCTCAAACATTCAGTACTTC	CASSLGPSNIQYF
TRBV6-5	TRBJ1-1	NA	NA	TGTGCCAGCAGTTTTCAGACAGGTCCAGAAGCTTTCTTT	CASSFQTGPEAFF
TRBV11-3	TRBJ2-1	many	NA	TGTGCCAGCAGTTTTTCAGGGTTGGCCAATGAGCAGTTCTTC	CASSFSGLANEQFF
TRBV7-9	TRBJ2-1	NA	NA	TGTGCCAGCAGCCAGAGATACAGGCCAGACAGTTACAATGAGCAGTTCTTC	CASSQRYRPDSYNEQFF
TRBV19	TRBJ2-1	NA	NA	TGTGCCAGTAGGGAGGATATTAACAATGAGCAGTTCTTC	CASREDINNEQFF